The present entry profiles one TCR beta chain with its context. Its antigen remains unknown. The record originates from a study of cytomegalovirus exposure and HLA in healthy donors. Points from the study as a whole: The study put 150 to 200 TCR beta chains on its list as cytomegalovirus-associated. Most TCR sequences were seen very rarely across donors, but some public TCRs occurred in many.

TCRdb's table, derived via immunoSEQ multiplex PCR, lists solely in-frame clones and lacks some. The sample comprises 200,000 to 300,000 clones, around 90% of which are singletons, and approximately 3% rests with the top ten. These donors were members of the approximately 120-subject validation cohort, a group separate from the roughly 700-subject first cohort. The CDR3 spans 16 residues. The V end was cut by 0 bases, the J end by 0 bases, with 10 bases between. Germline V gene data show CDR1 as SGHTA and CDR2 as FQGNSA. What was sequenced was PBMCs. This TCR derives from a woman younger than 45 in good health and CMV-seronegative. The gene calls are TRBV7-2 and TRBJ2-3; D is perhaps TRBD2 (6 bases). CDR3 DNA: TGTGCCAGCAGCTTAGCGGGCGGGAAAAGCACAGATACGCAGTATTTT. Translating it yields CASSLAGGKSTDTQYF.